The 5 T cell receptor beta chains below all came from one sample that was sequenced in a study of shared clonotypes between healthy human individuals. Measured with immunoSEQ multiplex PCR; TCRdb has only the in-frame clones, and not every one. The sample has approximately 2,200,000 clones, 90% to 95% seen once. As defined, naive CD8 cells were CD45RO-negative and positively selected for CCR7, with terminally differentiated effector memory CD45RA+ cells excluded. Sequencing was performed on naive CD8+ T cells from PBMCs. The receptor source for this set is a man between 18 and 35 years old in good health. Some clones in this sample may be carry-over from other donors' samples.

CDR3 in DNA: TGTGCCACCTTTGGCGGGGGCTACACCTTC. Protein product: CATFGGGYTF. V and J are TRBV27 and TRBJ1-2; D remains unclear. Germline V lookup: CDR1 MNHEY, CDR2 SMNVEV (reference sequence). V was pared by 10 bases and J by 8 bases, with 11 bases between. The CDR3 length is 10 residues.

This clone has a single count. The genes are TRBV7-9 and TRBJ2-7; no reliable D call. Germline CDR1 is SEHNR and CDR2 is FQNEAQ (reference sequence). The CDR3 sequence is 16 residues long. V was clipped by 1 base and J by 3 bases, with 16 bases between them. The CDR3 loop is CASSLGPAGLVYEQYF. The DNA of the CDR3 is TGTGCCAGCAGCTTAGGCCCCGCCGGATTAGTCTACGAGCAGTACTTC.

The chain joins TRBV6-5 to TRBJ2-1; possibly TRBD1 for D (6 bases). Germline V gene data show CDR1 as MNHEY and CDR2 as SVGAGI. The CDR3 is made up of 15 amino acids. Trimming removed 6 bases from V and 2 bases from J, with 14 bases in between. The CDR3 loop reads CASRTGTRTYNEQFF. The CDR3 coding sequence is TGTGCCAGCAGGACCGGGACAAGGACCTACAATGAGCAGTTCTTC.

The chain carries TRBV7-2 and TRBJ2-1; 9 positions agree with TRBD2. J lost 2 bases, V lost 1 base, and 3 bases had no gene match. Germline CDR1 and CDR2: SGHTA and FQGNSA. The CDR3 sequence is 16 residues long. The CDR3: CASSLGASGTYNEQFF. CDR3 bases: TGTGCCAGCAGCTTAGGCGCTAGCGGGACCTACAATGAGCAGTTCTTC.

In DNA form, the CDR3 reads TGTGCCAGCAGCCCTCACCTTGATAACACTGAAGCTTTCTTT. As protein: CASSPHLDNTEAFF. V and J are TRBV9 and TRBJ1-1; unclear D gene. The CDR3 is 14 residues long. V shed 4 bases and J shed 2 bases, with 12 bases lying between them. Germline assignment: CDR1 SGDLS and CDR2 YYNGEE.